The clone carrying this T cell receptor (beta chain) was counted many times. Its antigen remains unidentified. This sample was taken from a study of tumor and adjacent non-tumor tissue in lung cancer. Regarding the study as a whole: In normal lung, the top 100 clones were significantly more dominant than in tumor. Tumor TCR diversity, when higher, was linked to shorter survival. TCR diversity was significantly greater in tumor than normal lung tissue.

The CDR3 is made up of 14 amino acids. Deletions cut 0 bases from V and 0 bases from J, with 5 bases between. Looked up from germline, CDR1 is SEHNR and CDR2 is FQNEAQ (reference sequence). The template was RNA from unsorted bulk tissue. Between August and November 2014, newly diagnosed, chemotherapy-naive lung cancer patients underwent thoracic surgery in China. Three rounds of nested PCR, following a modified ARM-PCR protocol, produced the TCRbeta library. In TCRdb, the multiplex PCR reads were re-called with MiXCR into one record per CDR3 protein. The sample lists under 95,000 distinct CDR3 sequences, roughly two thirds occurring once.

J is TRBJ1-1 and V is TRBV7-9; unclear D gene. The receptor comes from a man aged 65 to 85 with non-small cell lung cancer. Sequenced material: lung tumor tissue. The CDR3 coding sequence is TGTGCCAGCAGCTTAGCGTCGGTGAACACTGAAGCTTTCTTT. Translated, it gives CASSLASVNTEAFF.